Shown below are 19 T cell receptor beta chains from a single sample sequenced in a study of lung T cells in sarcoidosis with Löfgren's syndrome. MiXCR was run by TCRdb on the reads, yielding one entry per CDR3 protein. Here the sample spans around 2,200 distinct CDR3 sequences, approximately 22% being singletons. The sample consisted of CD4+ T cells from bronchoalveolar lavage. These receptor sequences come from a human donor with sarcoidosis (Löfgren's syndrome or another form), or a control subject (not recorded which).

As for this clonotype: Without the conserved terminal phenylalanine or tryptophan, this CDR3 likely stems from a read error. This chain joins TRBV5-1 and TRBJ1-1; TRBD1 is a possible D gene (5 bases). Germline values: CDR1 SGHRS, CDR2 YFSETQ. This CDR3 is built from 14 residues. CDR3 nucleotide sequence: TGCGCCAGTAGCTTGTTCGCAGGGCAGGGTGAAGCTTTCCTT. Translated, it gives CASSLFAGQGEAFL.

This clonotype was detected many times. The V call is TRBV7-9, the J call TRBJ2-5; D possibly corresponds to TRBD1 (6 bases). V was pared by 1 base and J by 1 base, with 16 bases between. CDR3 length: 17 residues. In germline, CDR1 is SEHNR, CDR2 FQNEAQ (reference sequence). CDR3 loop: CASSLGRGTPSQETQYF. The CDR3 DNA sequence: TGTGCCAGCAGCTTAGGGCGAGGGACACCATCCCAAGAGACCCAGTACTTC.

This clonotype is labeled medium-sized. V gene TRBV18 combines with J gene TRBJ2-5; D is perhaps TRBD1 or TRBD2 (6 bases each). The V gene lost 1 base and the J gene lost 5 bases, with 8 bases spanning the gap. The germline V gene encodes CDR1 KGHSH and CDR2 LQKENI. This CDR3 has 13 residues. CDR3 coding DNA: TGTGCCAGCTCACCACGAGGGGGGGAGACCCAGTACTTC. The encoded protein is CASSPRGGETQYF.

To note about this clonotype: The germline gene is not matched at one end of the junction; a read error may be the cause. The chain joins TRBV24-1 to TRBJ2-7; TRBD1 agrees at 9 bases. Per the germline V gene, CDR1 is KGHDR and CDR2 is SFDVKD. The length of the CDR3 is 15 residues. CDR3 region: CAASDATGGTYEQYF. The CDR3 coding sequence is TGCGCCGCCAGTGATGCTACAGGGGGCACCTACGAGCAGTACTTT.

About this clonotype itself: A read error may be the cause here, since a much bigger clone is one base away. The chain carries TRBV5-1 and TRBJ2-3; D remains unclear. Germline values: CDR1 SGHRS, CDR2 YFSETQ. The V end lost 3 bases, the J end lost 6 bases, and 8 bases lay between the germline ends. The CDR3 is made up of 12 amino acids. The CDR3 DNA reads TGCGCCAGCAGCTCGGTAGAGGATACGCAGTATTTT. It codes for CASSSVEDTQYF.

This clonotype qualifies as medium-sized. The V and J genes are TRBV7-2 and TRBJ2-5; TRBD2 matches at 15 bases. Per the germline V gene, CDR1 is SGHTA and CDR2 is FQGNSA. Trimming cost V 5 bases and J 4 bases; bases outside gene matches: 5. This CDR3 contains 16 residues. The CDR3: CASSRGLAGGLETQYF. The DNA of the CDR3 is TGTGCCAGCAGCCGAGGACTAGCGGGGGGGCTAGAGACCCAGTACTTC.

By proportion, this clonotype is medium-sized. The chain combines TRBV15 with TRBJ1-5; D possibly corresponds to TRBD1 (6 bases). Per germline, CDR1 LNHNV and CDR2 YYDKDF (reference sequence). The CDR3 has 15 amino acids. V gave up 3 bases and J gave up 3 bases, with 12 bases separating them. As DNA, the CDR3 is TGTGCCACCAGCAGGTCGGACAGCTCCAATCAGCCCCAGCATTTT. Translation gives CATSRSDSSNQPQHF. The complete variable domain, with remaining parts taken from reference TRBV15 and TRBJ1-5, reads DAMVIQNPRYQVTQFGKPVTLSCSQTLNHNVMYWYQQKSSQAPKLLFHYYDKDFNNEADTPDNFQSRRPNTSFCFLDIRSPGLGDTAMYLCATSRSDSSNQPQHFGDGTRLSIL.

In its sample, this clonotype is medium-sized (0.01 to 0.1%). This chain uses TRBV3-1 with TRBJ2-1; 7 nucleotides align to TRBD1. CDR1 is LGHDT, CDR2 YNNKEL, per germline (reference sequence). Germline trimming cut 5 bases from V and 7 bases from J; bases unmatched to any gene: 8. The CDR3 length is 14 residues. Here the CDR3 DNA reads TGTGCCAGCAGCGTGCCGGGACAGAGGAATGAGCAGTTCTTC. This encodes CASSVPGQRNEQFF.

This clonotype was observed at least ten times. Because the CDR3 is missing its conserved closing phenylalanine or tryptophan, this is likely a read error. The chain has TRBV7-9 and TRBJ2-7; 9 nucleotides align to TRBD1. This CDR3 spans 17 amino acids. Germline V CDR1 and CDR2: SEHNR, FQNEAQ (reference sequence). Trimming cost V 1 base and J 3 bases; bases outside gene matches: 10. CDR3 in amino acids: CASSLGRARDRDYEQYS. The DNA for the CDR3 is TGTGCCAGCAGCTTAGGACGAGCCCGGGACAGGGACTACGAGCAGTACTCC.

By its share, this clonotype is medium-sized (0.01 to 0.1%). This chain links TRBV4-1 with TRBJ2-7; TRBD2 matches 7 bases. Trimming took 3 bases from V and 1 from J; bases not matched to a gene: 9. From germline, CDR1 is MGHRA and CDR2 YSYEKL. This CDR3 is 16 amino acids long. The DNA of the CDR3 is TGCGCCAGCAGCCAGGGAGGGTCCGGACGGTCCTACGAGCAGTACTTC. Translated, it gives CASSQGGSGRSYEQYF.

By frequency in the sample, this clonotype is medium-sized. J is TRBJ1-1 and V is TRBV7-2; D is ambiguous. CDR3 length: 12 amino acids. The V gene lost 6 bases and the J gene lost 3 bases, with 8 bases spanning the gap. From germline, CDR1 is SGHTA and CDR2 FQGNSA. DNA for the CDR3: TGTGCCAGCAGGGTCCTGGACACTGAAGCTTTCTTT. The encoded protein is CASRVLDTEAFF.

By its share, this clonotype is large. The chain recombines TRBV27 with TRBJ2-1; TRBD1 aligns across 7 bases. Trimming cost V 5 bases and J 4 bases; bases outside gene matches: 8. The CDR3 consists of 15 residues. CDR1 MNHEY and CDR2 SMNVEV come from the germline V gene (reference sequence). This CDR3 is CASSARPTGYNEQFF. In DNA form, the CDR3 reads TGTGCCAGCAGTGCGCGCCCGACAGGGTACAATGAGCAGTTCTTC.

In its sample, this clonotype ranks as medium-sized. The rearrangement uses TRBV7-2 and TRBJ1-2, with a tentative D call TRBD1 (5 bases). Germline loops: CDR1 SGHTA, CDR2 FQGNSA. There are 15 residues in the CDR3. Trimming took 1 base from V and 4 from J, leaving 13 bases between them. The CDR3 sequence: CASSLGGRGPYGYTF. The DNA for the CDR3 is TGTGCCAGCAGCTTAGGTGGAAGGGGTCCCTATGGCTACACCTTC. Full variable domain (outside the CDR3, taken from reference TRBV7-2 and TRBJ1-2): GAGVSQSPSNKVTEKGKDVELRCDPISGHTALYWYRQSLGQGLEFLIYFQGNSAPDKSGLPSDRFSAERTGGSVSTLTIQRTQQEDSAVYLCASSLGGRGPYGYTFGSGTRLTVV.

Concerning this clonotype itself: Given a much more abundant clone one base away, this may be a read error. The rearrangement uses TRBV6-2 or TRBV6-3 and TRBJ1-2; D is undetermined. In germline, CDR1 is MNHEY, CDR2 SVGEGT. The length of the CDR3 is 12 residues. The V and J ends lost 2 bases and 6 bases respectively, with 7 bases between them. As DNA, the CDR3 is TGTGCCAGCAGTTACAATCGCCATGGCTACACCTTC. This gives the protein CASSYNRHGYTF.

This clonotype qualifies as medium-sized. CDR3 loop: CSATLTSGRNEQFF. DNA of the CDR3: TGCAGTGCTACCTTGACTAGCGGGAGGAATGAGCAGTTCTTC. The gene calls are TRBV20-1 and TRBJ2-1; 13 positions match TRBD2. Unmatched junction bases numbered 4, after V lost 4 bases and J lost 7 bases. The CDR3 has 14 amino acids. Germline V gene data show CDR1 as DFQATT and CDR2 as SNEGSKA (reference sequence).

In its sample, this clonotype is medium-sized. The chain employs TRBV27 and TRBJ2-7, with D possibly matching TRBD2 (6 bases). The CDR3 runs to 12 residues. V shed 5 bases and J shed 13 bases, with 18 bases lying between them. The germline CDR1 and CDR2 sequences are MNHEY and SMNVEV (reference sequence). CDR3: CASSPSRDSLYF. CDR3 nucleotides: TGTGCCAGCAGTCCGTCTCGGGACTCTTTATACTTC.

A note on this clonotype: Relative to the germline gene, one junction end is altered; a read error may explain this. This sequence joins TRBV3-1 and TRBJ2-3; 10 positions match TRBD2. Germline CDR1 LGHDT, CDR2 YNNKEL (reference sequence). The CDR3 covers 14 residues. The CDR3 protein is CASRKREGGATRHF. CDR3 DNA sequence: TGTGCCAGCAGAAAGCGGGAGGGCGGGGCCACGCGGCATTTT.

In this sample, this clonotype is medium-sized. The chain recombines TRBV5-1 with TRBJ2-1; TRBD2 might be the D (5 bases). There are 13 residues in the CDR3. V was pared by 0 bases and J by 10 bases, with 11 bases between. Germline CDR1 is SGHRS and CDR2 is YFSETQ. The CDR3: CASSLAAGLEQFF. The CDR3 nucleotides are TGCGCCAGCAGCTTGGCGGCCGGACTGGAGCAGTTCTTC.

Within the sample, this clonotype is large. V usage is TRBV28 and J usage is TRBJ1-5; unclear D gene. The CDR3 is 16 residues long. Germline CDR1 is MDHEN and CDR2 is SYDVKM. V was shortened by 5 bases and J by 0 bases, with 14 bases between the two germline ends. The CDR3 DNA reads TGTGCCAGCAGTCCCTCCGGACGGGATAGCAATCAGCCCCAGCATTTT. This translates into CASSPSGRDSNQPQHF. The full variable domain, with the rest looked up from reference TRBV28 and TRBJ1-5, is DVKVTQSSRYLVKRTGEKVFLECVQDMDHENMFWYRQDPGLGLRLIYFSYDVKMKEKGDIPEGYSVSREKKERFSLILESASTNQTSMYLCASSPSGRDSNQPQHFGDGTRLSIL.